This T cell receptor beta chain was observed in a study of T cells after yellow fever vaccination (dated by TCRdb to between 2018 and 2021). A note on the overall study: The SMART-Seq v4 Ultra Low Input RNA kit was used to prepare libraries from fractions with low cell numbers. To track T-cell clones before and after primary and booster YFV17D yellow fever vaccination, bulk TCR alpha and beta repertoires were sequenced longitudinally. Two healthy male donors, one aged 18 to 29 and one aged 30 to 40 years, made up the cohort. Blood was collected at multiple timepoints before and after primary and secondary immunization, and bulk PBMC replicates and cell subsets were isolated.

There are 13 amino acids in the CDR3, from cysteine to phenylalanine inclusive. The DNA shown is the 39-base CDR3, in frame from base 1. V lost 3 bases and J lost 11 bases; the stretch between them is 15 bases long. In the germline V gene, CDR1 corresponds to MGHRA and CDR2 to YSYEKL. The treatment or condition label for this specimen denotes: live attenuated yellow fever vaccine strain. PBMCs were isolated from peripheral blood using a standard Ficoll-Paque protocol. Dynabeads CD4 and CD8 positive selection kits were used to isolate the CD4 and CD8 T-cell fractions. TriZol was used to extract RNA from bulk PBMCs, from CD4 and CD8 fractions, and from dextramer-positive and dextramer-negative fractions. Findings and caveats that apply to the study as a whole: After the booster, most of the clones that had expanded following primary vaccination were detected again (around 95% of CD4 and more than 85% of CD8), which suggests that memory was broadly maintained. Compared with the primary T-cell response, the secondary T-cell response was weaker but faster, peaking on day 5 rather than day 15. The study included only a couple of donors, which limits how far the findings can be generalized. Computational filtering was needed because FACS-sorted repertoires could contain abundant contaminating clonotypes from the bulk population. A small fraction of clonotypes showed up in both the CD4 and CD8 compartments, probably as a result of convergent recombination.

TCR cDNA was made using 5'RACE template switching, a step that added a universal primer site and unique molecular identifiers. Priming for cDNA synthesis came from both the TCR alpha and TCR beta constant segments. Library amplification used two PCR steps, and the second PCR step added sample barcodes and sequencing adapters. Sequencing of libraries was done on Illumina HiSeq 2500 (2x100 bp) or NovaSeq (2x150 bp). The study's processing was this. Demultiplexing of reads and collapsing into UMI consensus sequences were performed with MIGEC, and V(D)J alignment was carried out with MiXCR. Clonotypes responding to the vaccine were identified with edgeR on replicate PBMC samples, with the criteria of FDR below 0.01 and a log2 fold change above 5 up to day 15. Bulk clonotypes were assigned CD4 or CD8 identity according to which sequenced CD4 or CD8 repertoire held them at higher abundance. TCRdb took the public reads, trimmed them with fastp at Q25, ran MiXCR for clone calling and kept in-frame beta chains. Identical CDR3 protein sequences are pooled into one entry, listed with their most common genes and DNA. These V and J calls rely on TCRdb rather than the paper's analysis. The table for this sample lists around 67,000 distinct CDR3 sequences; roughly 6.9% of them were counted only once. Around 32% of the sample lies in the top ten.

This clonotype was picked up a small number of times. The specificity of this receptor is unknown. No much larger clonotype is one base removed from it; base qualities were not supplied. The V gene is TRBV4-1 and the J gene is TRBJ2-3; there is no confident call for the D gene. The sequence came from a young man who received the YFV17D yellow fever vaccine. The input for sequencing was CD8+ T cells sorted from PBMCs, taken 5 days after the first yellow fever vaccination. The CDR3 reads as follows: CASSHQSGLEQYF. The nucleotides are TGCGCCAGCAGCCATCAATCCGGGCTAGAGCAGTATTTT.